The source of this T cell receptor (beta chain) is a study of T-cell reconstitution after alpha-beta-depleted transplantation in children. The CDR3 totals 14 residues. V lost 4 bases to trimming and J lost 4 bases; unmatched junction nucleotides: 3. Looked up from germline, CDR1 is SGHRS and CDR2 is YFSETQ. Study-wide findings and caveats: At one year after transplant, newly produced T cells mostly accounted for T-cell counts and diversity. There were reportedly several hundred expanded graft clones from which alpha-beta T cells came about two months after transplant. Day-60 TCRbeta diversity that was high in some patients was derived from surviving recipient T cells and thymic progenitors.

Unique molecular identifiers tagged the TCRbeta library. Via MiXCR, TCRdb re-called the PCR reads, giving one row per CDR3 protein. In the table there are 450,000 to 700,000 distinct CDR3 sequences, roughly a quarter of which are singletons. In the case of this clonotype: Its matching antigen is unknown.

This TCR was recovered from a boy in the first two years of life with Wiskott-Aldrich syndrome, due to receive a stem cell transplant. This rearrangement joins TRBV5-1 to TRBJ2-1; 9 bases match TRBD1. The specimen comprised PBMCs, sampled before TCRalphabeta/CD19-depleted stem cell transplant. CDR3 sequence (DNA): TGCGCCAGCAGCGCGGGACAGGGATACAATGAGCAGTTCTTC. Residues: CASSAGQGYNEQFF.